The clone carrying this T cell receptor beta chain occurred once. The data belong to a study of cytomegalovirus exposure and HLA in healthy donors. In the PCR, 60 Vbeta and 13 Jbeta primers were used. Sequenced by immunoSEQ multiplex PCR; TCRdb stores in-frame clones only, minus some. The repertoire consists of 110,000 or so clones, with over 75% occurring once and the leading ten covering around 1.6%. The V gene end was trimmed by 3 bases and the J gene end by 4 bases; junction bases not matched to a gene: 7. The CDR3 is made up of 16 amino acids. CDR1 MGHRA and CDR2 YSYEKL come from the germline V gene.

The source of this sequence is a woman between 18 and 29 years old in good health and CMV-seronegative. The sample comprised PBMCs. The chain has TRBV4-1 and TRBJ1-5; 9 bases fit TRBD1. The CDR3 coding sequence is TGCGCCAGCAGCCACGGGACAGGGTCGGGAAATCAGCCCCAGCATTTT. It translates to CASSHGTGSGNQPQHF.